This T cell receptor (beta chain) comes out of a study of blood T cell repertoires in COVID-19. Looking at the study overall: Researchers got acute and convalescent COVID-19 samples from the United States, Italy and Spain. Sample material is recorded as cDNA or gDNA derived from T cells, B-cell-depleted T cells, or PBMCs.

The trim removed 4 bases at V and 7 bases at J, leaving 9 bases unmatched. The germline V gene has CDR1 LGHNA and CDR2 YSLEER. This CDR3 is 14 amino acids long. In the authors' workflow: Estimation of nucleated cell counts relied on the amplification of reference gene primers. Data came from immunoSEQ multiplex PCR; TCRdb stores just in-frame clones and leaves some out. V, J and clone size are those of that table, while D and trimming were read from the DNA. Of around 100,000 clones listed, approximately 92% are singletons. It was during active infection that Seattle patients were enrolled and then longitudinally followed.

Material: peripheral blood. The sequence came from a woman aged 45-59 years with COVID-19, enrolled during active disease. This rearrangement joins TRBV4-3 to TRBJ1-2, with 7 bases that match TRBD1. The CDR3 sequence is CASSPDRDGFGYTF. CDR3 coding DNA: TGCGCCAGCAGCCCCGACAGGGACGGCTTTGGCTACACCTTC.